These 29 T cell receptor beta chains share one sample of origin, sequenced in a study of blood T cell repertoires in COVID-19. TCRdb keeps only in-frame clones here, not all; method: immunoSEQ multiplex PCR. The sample lists about 220,000 clones; approximately 80% were seen once. Sequences were obtained from peripheral blood. The source is a woman aged 55-75 years who had recovered from COVID-19.

This rearrangement joins TRBV25-1 to TRBJ2-1, with TRBD2 identical over 9 bases. The CDR3 has 15 amino acids. V lost 5 bases, J lost 1 base, and 3 bases stayed unmatched. Germline CDR1 MGHDK, CDR2 SYGVNS. CDR3 DNA sequence: TGTGCCAGCAGTTCGACTAGCGGATCCTACAATGAGCAGTTCTTC. This gives the protein CASSSTSGSYNEQFF. Looking up the rest from reference TRBV25-1 and TRBJ2-1 gives the full variable domain: EADIYQTPRYLVIGTGKKITLECSQTMGHDKMYWYQQDPGMELHLIHYSYGVNSTEKGDLSSESTVSRIRTEHFPLTLESARPSHTSQYLCASSSTSGSYNEQFFGPGTRLTVL.

The V call is TRBV5-5, the J call TRBJ1-1; possible D gene TRBD1, 5 bases. There are 13 residues in the CDR3. CDR1 SGHKS and CDR2 YYEKEE come from the germline V gene (reference sequence). V lost 1 base, J lost 4 bases, and 8 bases lay in between. DNA of the CDR3: TGTGCCAGCAGCTTGATGGGGGGCACTGAAGCTTTCTTT. It yields the protein CASSLMGGTEAFF.

The gene calls are TRBV7-2 and TRBJ1-1; TRBD1 agrees at 9 bases. The germline gives CDR1 SGHTA, CDR2 FQGNSA. The CDR3 is 16 amino acids. After removal of 5 bases from V and 0 bases from J, the junction contained 7 bases not matched to a gene. In DNA form, the CDR3 reads TGTGCCAGCAGCCTGTGGGACAGGGTGCTGAACACTGAAGCTTTCTTT. Translation gives CASSLWDRVLNTEAFF.

The chain recombines TRBV6-5 with TRBJ2-1, with TRBD1 identical over 9 bases. The J segment lost 8 bases and the V segment lost 0 bases, leaving 8 bases of the junction unmatched. The CDR3 runs to 16 residues. CDR1 and CDR2 from the germline V gene are MNHEY and SVGAGI. The CDR3 here is CASSYSLGQGIDEQFF. The CDR3 DNA is TGTGCCAGCAGTTACTCGCTCGGACAGGGGATCGATGAGCAGTTCTTC.

This chain joins TRBV11-3 and TRBJ2-5; TRBD2 matches at 15 bases. The germline V gene encodes CDR1 SGHNT and CDR2 YENEEA. The CDR3 is 17 residues long. J gave up 3 bases and V 5 bases, and 7 bases lay outside the gene matches. CDR3 DNA: TGTGCCAGCAGCAAGTGGACTAGCGGGGGGGCGGAAGAGACCCAGTACTTC. Residues: CASSKWTSGGAEETQYF. Variable domain in full (rest from reference TRBV11-3 and TRBJ2-5): EAGVVQSPRYKIIEKKQPVAFWCNPISGHNTLYWYLQNLGQGPELLIRYENEEAVDDSQLPKDRFSAERLKGVDSTLKIQPAELGDSAVYLCASSKWTSGGAEETQYFGPGTRLLVL.

The DNA for the CDR3 is TGTGCCAGCAGCTTTCTAGCGGGGACCTCCTACAATGAGCAGTTCTTC. Translated: CASSFLAGTSYNEQFF. The chain has TRBV7-8 and TRBJ2-1, with TRBD2 matching 9 bases. The CDR3 contains 16 residues. The V gene's germline CDR1 is SGHVS and CDR2 FQNEAQ. Trimming at V came to 3 bases and at J to 0 bases, leaving 3 bases not matched to a gene.

The V and J genes are TRBV7-8 and TRBJ2-2, with D maybe TRBD1 (5 bases). The CDR3 has 14 amino acids. The V end was cut by 4 bases, the J end by 1 base, with 7 bases between. CDR1 SGHVS and CDR2 FQNEAQ come from the germline V gene. In nucleotides, the CDR3 is TGTGCCAGCAGCTCTACAGGGAACACCGGGGAGCTGTTTTTT. It encodes CASSSTGNTGELFF.

The CDR3 spells CASSIRQGRWGKQTGNTEAFF. The CDR3 DNA reads as TGCGCCAGCAGCATTCGACAGGGGAGATGGGGGAAGCAGACAGGGAACACTGAAGCTTTCTTT. The V and J genes are TRBV4-1 and TRBJ1-1, with 8 bases that match TRBD1. After removal of 5 bases from V and 1 base from J, the junction contained 24 bases not matched to a gene. The V gene's germline CDR1 is MGHRA and CDR2 YSYEKL. This CDR3 has 21 amino acids.

This sequence joins TRBV11-3 and TRBJ2-1; TRBD2 aligns across 8 bases. Unmatched junction bases numbered 10, after V lost 5 bases and J lost 4 bases. This CDR3 comprises 16 residues. Germline assignment: CDR1 SGHNT and CDR2 YENEEA. The CDR3 coding sequence is TGTGCCAGCAGCACCGCGGCGGGGGGCGCGTACAATGAGCAGTTCTTC. Protein sequence: CASSTAAGGAYNEQFF.

V gene TRBV19 combines with J gene TRBJ2-3; TRBD2 matches 11 bases. Trimming at V came to 4 bases and at J to 0 bases, leaving 6 bases not matched to a gene. CDR1 and CDR2 from the germline V gene are LNHDA and SQIVND (reference sequence). The CDR3 is 17 residues long. CDR3 nucleotides: TGTGCCAGTAGTACGTCTAGCGGGGGGACTAGCACAGATACGCAGTATTTT. Protein: CASSTSSGGTSTDTQYF.

This chain connects TRBV11-1 to TRBJ1-1; 10 bases agree with TRBD1. The length of the CDR3 is 15 residues. V shed 4 bases, J shed 4 bases, and the junction held 6 bases outside the gene matches. The germline CDR1 and CDR2 sequences are SGHAT and FQDESV (reference sequence). The CDR3 reads CASSWMGQGFTEAFF. The CDR3 DNA is TGTGCCAGCAGCTGGATGGGACAGGGGTTCACTGAAGCTTTCTTT.

The chain is built from TRBV3-1 (or the pseudogene TRBV3-2) and TRBJ2-4; 12 nucleotides line up with TRBD2. The ends lost 3 bases at V and 7 bases at J; junction bases unmatched: 7. The CDR3 is 16 amino acids. Per germline, CDR1 LGHDT and CDR2 YNNKEL (reference sequence). CDR3 DNA: TGTGCCAGCAGCCAGACTAGCGGGGGTTTTTGGAACATTCAGTACTTC. It codes for CASSQTSGGFWNIQYF.

V is TRBV2 and J is TRBJ2-3, with 9 bases that match TRBD1. Germline V gene data show CDR1 as SNHLY and CDR2 as FYNNEI. V lost 6 bases to trimming and J lost 6 bases; unmatched junction nucleotides: 10. The CDR3 covers 15 residues. As DNA, the CDR3 is TGTGCCAGCAGGTACCGGGACAGGGTGCCCGATACGCAGTATTTT. Amino acid sequence: CASRYRDRVPDTQYF.

The CDR3 coding sequence is TGCGCCAGCAGCACAGGACAGGGAGGCCAGCCCCAGCATTTT. Amino acid sequence: CASSTGQGGQPQHF. This chain connects TRBV5-1 to TRBJ1-5; TRBD1 agrees at 8 bases. In germline, CDR1 is SGHRS, CDR2 YFSETQ. This CDR3 comprises 14 residues. V shed 4 bases and J 7 bases; nucleotides not matched to a gene: 7.

The chain has TRBV2 and TRBJ1-2, with TRBD1 matching over 9 bases. From germline, CDR1 is SNHLY and CDR2 FYNNEI. The CDR3 is made up of 16 amino acids. V was pared by 6 bases and J by 1 base, with 9 bases of the junction left unmatched. CDR3 residues: CASRAPGTGNNYGYTF. CDR3 nucleotides: TGTGCCAGCAGGGCCCCCGGGACAGGGAATAACTATGGCTACACCTTC. Full variable domain (outside the CDR3, taken from reference TRBV2 and TRBJ1-2): EPEVTQTPSHQVTQMGQEVILRCVPISNHLYFYWYRQILGQKVEFLVSFYNNEISEKSEIFDDQFSVERPDGSNFTLKIRSTKLEDSAMYFCASRAPGTGNNYGYTFGSGTRLTVV.

This chain joins TRBV9 and TRBJ2-7; 9 bases are shared with TRBD1. V lost 3 bases and J lost 3; bases outside the gene matches: 4. This CDR3 is built from 14 residues. From germline, CDR1 is SGDLS and CDR2 YYNGEE. CDR3 loop: CASSAMGQGYEQYF. CDR3 in DNA: TGTGCCAGCAGCGCCATGGGACAGGGCTACGAGCAGTACTTC.

The V call is TRBV4-2, the J call TRBJ2-7; tentative D call: TRBD1 (7 bases). Germline V gene data show CDR1 as LGHNA and CDR2 as YNFKEQ. Trimming took 4 bases from V and 0 from J, leaving 13 bases between them. This CDR3 is built from 15 residues. CDR3 sequence: CASSPRGVGSYEQYF. CDR3 nucleotide sequence: TGTGCCAGCAGCCCCAGGGGGGTTGGCTCCTACGAGCAGTACTTC.

This clone occurred many times. The chain joins TRBV6-1 to TRBJ2-5; unclear D gene. Germline assignment: CDR1 MNHNS and CDR2 SASEGT. The CDR3 covers 14 residues. With 1 base removed from V and 3 bases from J, the gap between germline ends came to 9 bases. CDR3 sequence (DNA): TGTGCCAGCAGTGAAGACTTCCTGGAAGAGACCCAGTACTTC. Its translation: CASSEDFLEETQYF.

V and J are TRBV6-1 and TRBJ1-5, with a weak D call TRBD1 (5 bases). The CDR3 length is 15 residues. The germline gives CDR1 MNHNS, CDR2 SASEGT. V lost 2 bases to trimming and J lost 4 bases, with 12 bases between them. CDR3 sequence (DNA): TGTGCCAGCAGTGAATCCCAGGGATGGAATCAGCCCCAGCATTTT. Its translation is CASSESQGWNQPQHF.

This clone was seen a few times. This chain links TRBV12-5 with TRBJ1-6; 8 bases are shared with TRBD1. This CDR3 comprises 16 residues. V was pared by 5 bases and J by 8 bases, with 11 bases of the junction left unmatched. Germline V gene lookup returns CDR1 LGHNT and CDR2 FRNRAP. CDR3 amino acids: CASGQARTGQDSPLHF. The CDR3 DNA reads TGTGCTAGTGGTCAGGCGCGGACAGGGCAAGATTCACCCCTCCACTTT.

This chain uses TRBV29-1 with TRBJ2-1; D unclear. The germline V gene has CDR1 SQVTM and CDR2 ANQGSEA. The V gene lost 4 bases and the J gene lost 3 bases, with 16 bases spanning the gap. There are 15 residues in the CDR3. This chain's CDR3 is CSVGAAARYYNEQFF. CDR3 in DNA: TGCAGCGTTGGCGCTGCGGCCCGGTACTACAATGAGCAGTTCTTC.

The V call is TRBV27, the J call TRBJ1-2; D is unclear. Germline loops: CDR1 MNHEY, CDR2 SMNVEV (reference sequence). Trimming left V 10 bases short and J 0 bases short, with 6 bases between. CDR3 size: 11 residues. The CDR3 spells CAILANYGYTF. CDR3 DNA: TGTGCCATCCTAGCTAACTATGGCTACACCTTC.

The rearrangement links TRBV6-5 to TRBJ1-2; 11 nucleotides line up with TRBD1. Germline V gene lookup returns CDR1 MNHEY and CDR2 SVGAGI. With 2 bases clipped from V and 6 bases from J, the junction kept 5 bases outside the gene matches. This CDR3 has 15 residues. In DNA, the CDR3 is TGTGCCAGCAGTTACGGACAGGGGGCGCCTAATGGCTACACCTTC. This encodes CASSYGQGAPNGYTF.

The chain links TRBV6-6 to TRBJ2-6, with TRBD1 matching 8 bases. The J segment lost 0 bases and the V segment lost 5 bases, leaving 9 bases of the junction unmatched. Germline V gives CDR1 MNHNY, CDR2 SVGAGI (reference sequence). The CDR3 covers 18 residues. The CDR3 coding sequence is TGTGCCAGCAGTCCCCAGGGACAGGCGCGCTCTGGGGCCAACGTCCTGACTTTC. Translating gives CASSPQGQARSGANVLTF.

The chain carries TRBV3-1 (or the pseudogene TRBV3-2) and TRBJ2-3; 9 bases agree with TRBD2. J lost 1 base, V lost 1 base, and 3 bases had no gene match. The CDR3 is 16 amino acids. Looked up from germline, CDR1 is LGHDT and CDR2 is YNNKEL (reference sequence). The CDR3 protein is CASSQVGGGGTDTQYF. The CDR3 DNA reads as TGTGCCAGCAGCCAAGTTGGCGGGGGGGGCACAGATACGCAGTATTTT.

This chain links TRBV6-5 with TRBJ2-2; TRBD1 matches 11 bases. Germline assignment: CDR1 MNHEY and CDR2 SVGAGI. V trimming: 0 bases; J trimming: 4 bases; junction bases outside the gene matches: 1. The CDR3 spans 16 residues. CDR3 sequence reads: CASSYSGTGGTGELFF. The CDR3 region has the DNA TGTGCCAGCAGTTACTCCGGGACAGGGGGCACCGGGGAGCTGTTTTTT.

This CDR3 reads CASSFISLDEQFF. The DNA for the CDR3 is TGTGCCAGCAGTTTCATCAGTTTGGATGAGCAGTTCTTC. The chain uses TRBV27 and TRBJ2-1; the D is unclear. The germline V gene has CDR1 MNHEY and CDR2 SMNVEV (reference sequence). The CDR3 contains 13 residues. V was shortened by 3 bases and J by 8 bases, with 11 bases between the two germline ends.

The rearrangement links TRBV7-9 to TRBJ1-2, with D possibly matching TRBD1 (5 bases). CDR1 SEHNR and CDR2 FQNEAQ come from the germline V gene (reference sequence). V was trimmed by 8 bases and J by 4 bases, leaving 17 bases between them. This CDR3 spans 14 amino acids. The CDR3 DNA follows: TGTGCCAGCTCTGGGGCCTTCACCCTCTATGGCTACACCTTC. Translating it yields CASSGAFTLYGYTF.

V gene TRBV10-1 combines with J gene TRBJ2-7, with 10 bases aligning to TRBD1. V was pared by 9 bases and J by 4 bases, with 6 bases of the junction left unmatched. The CDR3 is made up of 13 amino acids. Germline V lookup: CDR1 WNHNN, CDR2 SYGVQD (reference sequence). CDR3 loop: CASNGQGGYEQYF. The CDR3 nucleotides read TGCGCCAGTAATGGACAGGGGGGTTACGAGCAGTACTTC.